The rows below give T cell receptor beta chains drawn from one sample of a study of spatial heterogeneity in lung cancer. TCRdb recomputed calls from the 5' RACE reads with MiXCR, one row per CDR3 protein. The data show more than 2,000 distinct CDR3 sequences, under 25% seen once. Sequences were derived from PBMCs, sampled at surgery. The receptors originated from a male donor with early-stage non-small cell lung cancer. Both conserved end residues are part of each CDR3.

CASSRTGNPYNEQFF	TRBV6-5	TRBJ2-1
CASSEQRAYEQYF	TRBV12-3/TRBV12-4	TRBJ2-7
CASSIKDRLNEKLFF	TRBV5-5	TRBJ1-4
CASSLGLPSTDTQYF	TRBV7-6	TRBJ2-3
CASSLEGAYLYF	TRBV7-9	TRBJ2-4
CASSPTGISYNEQFF	TRBV28	TRBJ2-1
CASSLDQGWADTQYF	TRBV12-3/TRBV12-4	TRBJ2-3
CSVHGAEAYEQYF	TRBV29-1	TRBJ2-7
CAVVSGLNEKLFF	TRBV28	TRBJ1-4
CSARHPSGRTYEQYF	TRBV20-1	TRBJ2-7
CASNPMASYEQYF	TRBV7-2	TRBJ2-7
CASSHVRGQGSDTQYF	TRBV4-3	TRBJ2-3
CASSFLSAGALGAGELFF	TRBV5-1	TRBJ2-2
CASSEGLAVQETQYF	TRBV11-2	TRBJ2-5
CSATGTSTYNEQFF	TRBV20-1	TRBJ2-1
CASSRDNQPQHF	TRBV7-9	TRBJ1-5
CASSTAGQGRLEQYF	TRBV19	TRBJ2-7
CASSGDSYEQYF	TRBV27	TRBJ2-7
CAFGTAVQETQYF	TRBV3-1	TRBJ2-5
CASSFEPSYEQYF	TRBV7-2	TRBJ2-7
CASTPLGVDITDTQYF	TRBV28	TRBJ2-3
CASRSAAGGTDTQYF	TRBV11-2	TRBJ2-3
CASSVGNAAIEQYF	TRBV9	TRBJ2-7
CASSIIMNPYNEQFF	TRBV19	TRBJ2-1
CASIGSDYQRGEQFF	TRBV12-3/TRBV12-4	TRBJ2-1
CASIGLAGGETGELFF	TRBV27	TRBJ2-2
CASSQERSDRKNTEAFF	TRBV4-2	TRBJ1-1
CASRGLTKNEQFF	TRBV27	TRBJ2-1
CSVEEVGQGNEKLFF	TRBV29-1	TRBJ1-4
CASSPRLAVQETQYF	TRBV7-9	TRBJ2-5
CASSEDGYGAGPEAFF	TRBV4-1	TRBJ1-1
CASSPSSTGPYGYTF	TRBV4-2	TRBJ1-2
CSARGAGGEKLFF	TRBV20-1	TRBJ1-4
CASSQEVGRVNGYTF	TRBV4-1	TRBJ1-2